These 9 T cell receptor beta chains were all obtained from the same sample, sequenced in a study of T cell clonality in common variable immunodeficiency. Method: immunoSEQ multiplex PCR; TCRdb's copy keeps in-frame clones and lacks some. The sample was found to contain 60,000 to 75,000 clones, and every one recurs. Sample: peripheral blood mononuclear cells. The receptors were gathered from a person aged 18 to 75 in good health.

The sample holds many counts of this clone. The read stops 3 residues short of the end of the CDR3; the missing end is completed from the germline J gene. The V gene is TRBV12-3 or TRBV12-4, the J gene TRBJ1-5, with D tentatively TRBD1 (5 bases). This CDR3 spans 16 amino acids. The V and J ends lost 6 bases and 0 bases respectively, with 15 bases between them. The CDR3 region is CASRQGERASNQPQHF. Incomplete CDR3 DNA: TGTGCCAGCAGACAAGGGGAGAGGGCTAGCAATCAGCCC.

This clone appeared many times. The read halts 3 residues ahead of the CDR3 end, with the missing end drawn from the germline J gene. The chain carries TRBV5-1 and TRBJ1-1; 9 bases line up with TRBD1. The CDR3 has 13 amino acids. V was clipped by 4 bases and J by 3 bases; unmatched bases: 1. Germline CDR1 is SGHRS and CDR2 is YFSETQ. Partial CDR3 DNA: TGCGCCAGCAGCAGACAGGGGGACACTGAA. Translation gives CASSRQGDTE. The whole CDR3 region reads CASSRQGDTEAFF.

This clone was detected ten times or more. The CDR3 end falls 3 residues outside the read, so it is completed with the germline J gene. The chain carries TRBV5-1 and TRBJ1-5; D is uncertain. Germline lookup yields CDR1 SGHRS and CDR2 YFSETQ. Trimming took off 0 bases at V and 5 bases at J, with 9 bases between the two ends. The CDR3 covers 14 residues. The CDR3 sequence: CASSLDPQHQPQHF. CDR3 DNA, as far as it was read: TGCGCCAGCAGCTTGGATCCACAGCATCAGCCC.

This clone was counted at least ten times. Coverage ceases 3 residues before the CDR3 finishes, and the germline J gene fills in the end. The rearrangement links TRBV13 to TRBJ1-1; D remains unclear. Germline lookup yields CDR1 PRHDT and CDR2 FYEKMQ (reference sequence). V lost 5 bases to trimming and J lost 1 base, with 5 bases between them. The CDR3 contains 12 residues. The CDR3 sequence: CASSPGNTEAFF. The CDR3 bases that were read are TGTGCCAGCAGCCCGGGGAACACTGAA.

Ten or more counts support this clone. The read stops 3 residues short of the end of the CDR3; the missing end is completed from the germline J gene. This rearrangement joins TRBV2 to TRBJ2-6; TRBD1 might be the D (5 bases). CDR3 length: 17 residues. Germline V gene sequence: CDR1 SNHLY, CDR2 FYNNEI. Trimming removed 0 bases from V and 4 bases from J, with 13 bases in between. The sequenced part of the CDR3 DNA is TGTGCCAGCAGTGAAGCCGACAGCCCGTCCGGGGCCAACGTC. Its translation: CASSEADSPSGANV. The whole CDR3 protein reads CASSEADSPSGANVLTF.

This clone was detected ten times or more. The CDR3 is cut off 3 residues early in the read; its end comes from the germline J gene. V and J are TRBV18 and TRBJ1-4; D uncertain. Germline CDR1 is KGHSH and CDR2 is LQKENI. The CDR3 consists of 14 residues. V was pared by 0 bases and J by 10 bases, with 12 bases between. The CDR3: CASSPPAEGGKLFF. The covered CDR3 bases are TGTGCCAGCTCACCACCAGCGGAGGGTGGAAAA. Complete variable domain (other parts from reference TRBV18 and TRBJ1-4): NAGVMQNPRHLVRRRGQEARLRCSPMKGHSHVYWYRQLPEEGLKFMVYLQKENIIDESGMPKERFSAEFPKEGPSILRIQQVVRGDSAAYFCASSPPAEGGKLFFGSGTQLSVL.

This clone appeared many times. The DNA ends 3 residues before the CDR3 does, and the rest of the CDR3 is filled in from the germline J gene. This chain connects TRBV7-8 to TRBJ2-1; 11 bases are a match to TRBD2. Trimming cost V 1 base and J 5 bases; bases outside gene matches: 10. The CDR3 contains 18 residues. The germline gives CDR1 SGHVS, CDR2 FQNEAQ. CDR3 residues: CASSLVSGRARFDNEQFF. CDR3 bases read: TGTGCCAGCAGCTTAGTTAGCGGGAGGGCCCGTTTTGACAATGAG.

This clone was counted only a few times. Read data end 3 residues before the CDR3 end; the end is taken from the germline J gene. This chain connects TRBV30 to TRBJ2-7, with D maybe TRBD2 (6 bases). V lost 3 bases and J lost 5, with 17 bases in between. The CDR3 loop spans 14 amino acids. Germline values: CDR1 GTSNPN, CDR2 SVGIG (reference sequence). The CDR3 bases that were read are TGTGCCTGGAGCGGGACTCCGCTCAGGGACGAG. This sequence encodes CAWSGTPLRDE. From start to end, the CDR3 is CAWSGTPLRDEQYF.

This clone was seen many times. Coverage ceases 3 residues before the CDR3 finishes, and the germline J gene fills in the end. This chain connects TRBV6-1 to TRBJ1-1, with D tentatively TRBD1 (6 bases). The germline V gene encodes CDR1 MNHNS and CDR2 SASEGT. The V end was cut by 1 base, the J end by 5 bases, with 20 bases between. This CDR3 has 17 residues. The CDR3 sequence is CASSEEYFSEGETEAFF. Incomplete CDR3 DNA: TGTGCCAGCAGTGAAGAATACTTCAGTGAGGGGGAGACTGAA.